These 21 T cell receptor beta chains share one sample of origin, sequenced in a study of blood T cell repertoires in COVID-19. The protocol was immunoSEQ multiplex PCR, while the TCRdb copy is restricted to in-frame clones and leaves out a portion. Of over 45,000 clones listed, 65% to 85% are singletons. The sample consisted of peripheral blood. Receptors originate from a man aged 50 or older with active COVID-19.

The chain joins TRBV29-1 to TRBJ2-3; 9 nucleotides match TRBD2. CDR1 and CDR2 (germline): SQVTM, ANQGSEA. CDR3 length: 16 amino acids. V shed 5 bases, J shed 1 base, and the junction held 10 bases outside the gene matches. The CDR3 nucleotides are TGCAGCGTTCCGGCGGGGGGGCTCGCCCGCACAGATACGCAGTATTTT. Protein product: CSVPAGGLARTDTQYF.

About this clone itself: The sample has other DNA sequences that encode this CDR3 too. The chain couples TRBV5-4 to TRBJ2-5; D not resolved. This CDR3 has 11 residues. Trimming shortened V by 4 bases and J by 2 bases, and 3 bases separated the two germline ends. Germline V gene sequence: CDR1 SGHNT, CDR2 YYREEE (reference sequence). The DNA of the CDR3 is TGTGCCAGCAGCCAACAAGAGACCCAGTACTTC. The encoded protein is CASSQQETQYF.

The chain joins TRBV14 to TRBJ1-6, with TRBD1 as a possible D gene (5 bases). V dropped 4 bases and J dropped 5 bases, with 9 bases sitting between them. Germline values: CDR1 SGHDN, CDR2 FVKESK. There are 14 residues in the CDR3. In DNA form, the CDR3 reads TGTGCCAGCAGCCGAGGACACAATAATTCACCCCTCCACTTT. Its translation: CASSRGHNNSPLHF.

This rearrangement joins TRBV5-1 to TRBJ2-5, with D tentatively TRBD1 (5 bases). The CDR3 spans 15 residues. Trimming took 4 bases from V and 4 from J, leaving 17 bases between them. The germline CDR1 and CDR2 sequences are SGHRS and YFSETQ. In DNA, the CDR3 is TGCGCCAGCAGCCCGGTAAGGGGAACGGGAGAGACCCAGTACTTC. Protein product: CASSPVRGTGETQYF.

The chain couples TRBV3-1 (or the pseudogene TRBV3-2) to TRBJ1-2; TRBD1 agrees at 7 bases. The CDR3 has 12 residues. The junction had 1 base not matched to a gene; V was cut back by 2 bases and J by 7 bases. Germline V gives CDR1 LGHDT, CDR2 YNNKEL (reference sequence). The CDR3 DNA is TGTGCCAGCAGCCAACAGGGGGGTGGCTACACCTTC. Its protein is CASSQQGGGYTF.

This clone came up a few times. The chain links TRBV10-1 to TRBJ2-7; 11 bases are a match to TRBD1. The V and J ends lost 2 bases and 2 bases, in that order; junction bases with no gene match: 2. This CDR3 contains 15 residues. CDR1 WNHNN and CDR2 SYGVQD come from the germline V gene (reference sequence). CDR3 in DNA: TGCGCCAGCAGTGAGGGGACAGGGGGTACCTACGAGCAGTACTTC. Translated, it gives CASSEGTGGTYEQYF.

CDR3 coding DNA: TGTGCCAGCTCACCAAACAGGGGGCAAGAGACCCAGTACTTC. Its translation is CASSPNRGQETQYF. V gene TRBV18 combines with J gene TRBJ2-5, with 8 bases identical to TRBD1. The CDR3 sequence is 14 residues long. V was pared by 2 bases and J by 2 bases, with 1 base of the junction left unmatched. Germline V lookup: CDR1 KGHSH, CDR2 LQKENI.

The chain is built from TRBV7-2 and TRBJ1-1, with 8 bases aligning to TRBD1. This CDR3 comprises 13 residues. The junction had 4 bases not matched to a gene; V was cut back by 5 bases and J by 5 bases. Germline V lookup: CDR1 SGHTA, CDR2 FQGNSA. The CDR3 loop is CASSPTGVTEAFF. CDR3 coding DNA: TGTGCCAGCAGCCCGACAGGGGTTACTGAAGCTTTCTTT.

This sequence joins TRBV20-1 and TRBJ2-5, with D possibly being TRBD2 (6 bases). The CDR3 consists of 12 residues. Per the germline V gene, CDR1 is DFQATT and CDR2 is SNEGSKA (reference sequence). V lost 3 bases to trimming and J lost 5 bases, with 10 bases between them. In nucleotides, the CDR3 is TGCAGTGCTAGTGCTGGGGGGGAGACCCAGTACTTC. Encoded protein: CSASAGGETQYF.

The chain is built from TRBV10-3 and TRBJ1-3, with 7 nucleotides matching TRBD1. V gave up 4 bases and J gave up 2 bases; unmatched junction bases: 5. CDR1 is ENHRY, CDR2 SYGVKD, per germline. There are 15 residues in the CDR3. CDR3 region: CAISAAQGAGNTIYF. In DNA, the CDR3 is TGTGCCATCAGTGCCGCCCAGGGGGCTGGAAACACCATATATTTT.

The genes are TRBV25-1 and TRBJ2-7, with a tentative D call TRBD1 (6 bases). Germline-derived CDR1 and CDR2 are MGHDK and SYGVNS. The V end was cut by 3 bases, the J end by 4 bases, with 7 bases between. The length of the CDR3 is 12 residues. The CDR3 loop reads CASSDRGYEQYF. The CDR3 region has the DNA TGTGCCAGCAGTGACAGGGGTTACGAGCAGTACTTC.

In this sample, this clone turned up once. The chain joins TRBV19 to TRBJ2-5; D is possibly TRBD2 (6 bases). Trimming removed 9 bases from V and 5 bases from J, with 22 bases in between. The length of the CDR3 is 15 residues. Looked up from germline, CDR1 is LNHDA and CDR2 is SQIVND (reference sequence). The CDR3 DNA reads TGTGCCAGCAACGGGGGATGGGGATCCGTGGAGACCCAGTACTTC. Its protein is CASNGGWGSVETQYF. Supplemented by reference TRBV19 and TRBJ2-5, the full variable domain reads DGGITQSPKYLFRKEGQNVTLSCEQNLNHDAMYWYRQDPGQGLRLIYYSQIVNDFQKGDIAEGYSVSREKKESFPLTVTSAQKNPTAFYLCASNGGWGSVETQYFGPGTRLLVL.

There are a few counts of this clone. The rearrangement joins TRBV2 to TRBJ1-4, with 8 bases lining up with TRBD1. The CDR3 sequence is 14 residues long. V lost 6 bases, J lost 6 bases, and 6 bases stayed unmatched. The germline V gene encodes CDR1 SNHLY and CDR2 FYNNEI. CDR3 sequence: CASRDRVEDEKLFF. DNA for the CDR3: TGTGCCAGCAGGGACAGGGTAGAGGATGAAAAACTGTTTTTT.

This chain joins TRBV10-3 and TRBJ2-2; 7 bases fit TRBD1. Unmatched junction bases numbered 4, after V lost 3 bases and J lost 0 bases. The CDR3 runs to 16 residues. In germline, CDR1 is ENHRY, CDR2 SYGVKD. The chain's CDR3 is CAISEQGSANTGELFF. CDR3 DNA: TGTGCCATCAGTGAACAGGGGTCCGCGAACACCGGGGAGCTGTTTTTT.

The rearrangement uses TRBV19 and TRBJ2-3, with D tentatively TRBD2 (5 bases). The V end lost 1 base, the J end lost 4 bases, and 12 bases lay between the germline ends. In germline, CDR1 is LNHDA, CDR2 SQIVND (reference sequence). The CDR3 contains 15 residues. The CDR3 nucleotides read TGTGCCAGTAGTATAGCTAGCCTCCAGGCAGATACGCAGTATTTT. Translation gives CASSIASLQADTQYF. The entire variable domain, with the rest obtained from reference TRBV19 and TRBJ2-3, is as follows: DGGITQSPKYLFRKEGQNVTLSCEQNLNHDAMYWYRQDPGQGLRLIYYSQIVNDFQKGDIAEGYSVSREKKESFPLTVTSAQKNPTAFYLCASSIASLQADTQYFGPGTRLTVL.

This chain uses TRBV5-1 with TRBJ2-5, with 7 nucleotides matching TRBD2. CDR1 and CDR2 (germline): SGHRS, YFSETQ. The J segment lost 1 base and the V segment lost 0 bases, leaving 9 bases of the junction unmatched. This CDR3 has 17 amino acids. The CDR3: CASSLARSGVIQETQYF. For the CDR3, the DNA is TGCGCCAGCAGCTTGGCCAGAAGCGGGGTGATCCAAGAGACCCAGTACTTC.

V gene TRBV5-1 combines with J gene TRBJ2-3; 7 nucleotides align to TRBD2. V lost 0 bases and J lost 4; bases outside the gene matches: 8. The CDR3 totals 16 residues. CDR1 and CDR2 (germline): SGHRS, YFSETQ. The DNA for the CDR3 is TGCGCCAGCAGCTTGGAGGGGTACGGGGGGTCAGATACGCAGTATTTT. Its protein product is CASSLEGYGGSDTQYF. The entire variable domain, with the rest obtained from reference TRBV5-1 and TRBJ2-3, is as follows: KAGVTQTPRYLIKTRGQQVTLSCSPISGHRSVSWYQQTPGQGLQFLFEYFSETQRNKGNFPGRFSGRQFSNSRSEMNVSTLELGDSALYLCASSLEGYGGSDTQYFGPGTRLTVL.

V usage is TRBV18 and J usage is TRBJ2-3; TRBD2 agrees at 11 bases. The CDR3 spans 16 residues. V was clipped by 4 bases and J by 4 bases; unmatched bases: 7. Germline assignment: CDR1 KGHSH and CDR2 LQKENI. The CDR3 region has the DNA TGTGCCAGCTCACGGCTAGCGGGGGGCCGGGCAGATACGCAGTATTTT. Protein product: CASSRLAGGRADTQYF.

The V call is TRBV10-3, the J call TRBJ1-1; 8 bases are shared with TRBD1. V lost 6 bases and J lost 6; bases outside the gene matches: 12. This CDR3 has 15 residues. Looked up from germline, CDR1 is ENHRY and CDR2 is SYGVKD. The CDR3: CAISDRGQAGPEAFF. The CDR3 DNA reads TGTGCCATCAGCGATCGGGGACAGGCTGGGCCTGAAGCTTTCTTT.

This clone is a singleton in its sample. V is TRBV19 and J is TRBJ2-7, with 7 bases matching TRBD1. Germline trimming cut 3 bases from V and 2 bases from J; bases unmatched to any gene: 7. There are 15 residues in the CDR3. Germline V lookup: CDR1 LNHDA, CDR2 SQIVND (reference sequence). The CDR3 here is CASSISGQGAYEQYF. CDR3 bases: TGTGCCAGTAGTATTAGTGGTCAGGGGGCCTACGAGCAGTACTTC.

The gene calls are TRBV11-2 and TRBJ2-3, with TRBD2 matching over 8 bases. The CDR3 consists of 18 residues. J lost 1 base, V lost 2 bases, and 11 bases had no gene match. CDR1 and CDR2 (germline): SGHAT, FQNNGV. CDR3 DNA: TGTGCCAGCAGCTTACTCCCTAGCGGGTCCCCCCGCACAGATACGCAGTATTTT. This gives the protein CASSLLPSGSPRTDTQYF.